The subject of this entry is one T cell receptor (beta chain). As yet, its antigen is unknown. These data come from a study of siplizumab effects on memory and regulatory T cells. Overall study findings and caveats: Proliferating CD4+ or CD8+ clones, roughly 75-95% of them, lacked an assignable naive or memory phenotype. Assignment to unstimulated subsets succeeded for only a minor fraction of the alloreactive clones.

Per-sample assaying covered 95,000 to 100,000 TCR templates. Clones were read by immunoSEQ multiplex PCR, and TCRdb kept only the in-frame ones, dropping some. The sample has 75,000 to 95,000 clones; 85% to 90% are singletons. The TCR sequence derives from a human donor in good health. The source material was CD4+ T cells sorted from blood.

CDR3 sequence: CASSLVGQGETQYF. The CDR3 DNA is TGTGCCAGCAGCTTGGTGGGACAGGGTGAGACCCAGTACTTC. The chain employs TRBV5-6 and TRBJ2-5; TRBD1 matches 9 bases. Germline V lookup: CDR1 SGHDT, CDR2 YYEEEE. CDR3 size: 14 residues. V lost 0 bases and J lost 5; bases outside the gene matches: 2.